The sequence of this TCR beta chain was determined in a study of T cell repertoires in cytomegalovirus infection. Across the study: CMV epitopes, recently identified HLA-C-restricted and well-studied HLA-B-restricted, were used.

TCRdb analysed the reads with MiXCR anew, one entry per CDR3 protein. Among approximately 110,000 distinct CDR3 sequences listed, 32% were seen once. This clonotype has more than one count but fewer than ten. Its target is unknown. The CDR3 spans 14 residues. The V gene lost 2 bases and the J gene lost 4 bases, with 9 bases spanning the gap. The receptor comes from a human donor in good health (CMV status not recorded). Some clones in this sample may be carry-over from other donors' samples. The V gene is TRBV12-3 or TRBV12-4, the J gene TRBJ1-3; D is unclear. Specimen: CD8+ T cells from cultured PBMCs, collected from culture after CMV antigen stimulation. This chain's CDR3 is CASSLILLGNTIYF. Written as DNA, the CDR3 is TGTGCCAGCAGTTTAATCCTATTAGGAAACACCATATATTTT.